Below, 29 T cell receptor beta chains from the same sample are listed, as sequenced in a study of blood T cell repertoires in COVID-19. Clones were read by immunoSEQ multiplex PCR, and TCRdb kept only the in-frame ones, dropping some. Among some 260,000 clones listed, around 89% were seen once. Sequenced sample: peripheral blood. The receptors were sampled from a woman in her twenties or thirties with COVID-19, enrolled during active disease.

The chain joins TRBV14 to TRBJ2-3; a possible D gene is TRBD2 (6 bases). CDR1 and CDR2 (germline): SGHDN, FVKESK. The CDR3 sequence is 18 residues long. Trimming cost V 0 bases and J 1 base, with 17 bases left between them. The CDR3 DNA is TGTGCCAGCAGCCAAGATAGGGGCGGGGCGCCGGGCACAGATACGCAGTATTTT. This codes for CASSQDRGGAPGTDTQYF.

The CDR3: CAGREAGSTNEKLFF. CDR3 DNA sequence: TGTGCCGGAAGAGAGGCGGGCTCAACTAATGAAAAACTGTTTTTT. The rearrangement uses TRBV6-6 and TRBJ1-4; unclear D gene. Trimming cost V 11 bases and J 0 bases, with 16 bases left between them. Germline V lookup: CDR1 MNHNY, CDR2 SVGAGI (reference sequence). This CDR3 comprises 15 residues.

The rearrangement joins TRBV7-9 to TRBJ1-4, with D perhaps matching TRBD1 (5 bases). Germline CDR1 reads SEHNR; CDR2 reads FQNEAQ (reference sequence). Trimming took 2 bases from V and 8 from J, leaving 21 bases between them. The CDR3 consists of 17 residues. Here the CDR3 DNA reads TGTGCCAGCAGCTTAAGGGGTTCCGGGCAGGAGGGGGAAAAACTGTTTTTT. As protein: CASSLRGSGQEGEKLFF.

The chain has TRBV25-1 and TRBJ2-5; 9 bases map to TRBD1. Germline V gives CDR1 MGHDK, CDR2 SYGVNS. The CDR3 has 14 amino acids. The V segment lost 10 bases and the J segment 4 bases; nucleotides outside the gene matches: 10. As DNA, the CDR3 is TGTGCCACCACAAATCTACAGGGGGCAGAGACCCAGTACTTC. Its protein is CATTNLQGAETQYF.

This clone was detected a few times. The V gene is TRBV19, the J gene TRBJ1-6; TRBD1 matches 8 bases. V trimming: 5 bases; J trimming: 6 bases; junction bases outside the gene matches: 3. Germline CDR1 and CDR2: LNHDA and SQIVND (reference sequence). The CDR3 is 14 residues long. The CDR3 spells CASSGRGLNSPLHF. The CDR3, as DNA: TGTGCCAGTAGTGGCAGGGGGCTTAATTCACCCCTCCACTTT.

The chain has TRBV27 and TRBJ2-5, with 9 bases aligning to TRBD1. Trimming at V came to 6 bases and at J to 2 bases, leaving 7 bases not matched to a gene. The germline V gene has CDR1 MNHEY and CDR2 SMNVEV (reference sequence). The CDR3 has 15 amino acids. CDR3 in amino acids: CASSQGQGRQETQYF. In DNA form, the CDR3 reads TGTGCCAGCAGCCAGGGACAGGGTCGGCAAGAGACCCAGTACTTC.

The count of this clone is one. V gene TRBV7-9 combines with J gene TRBJ2-7; 7 bases are shared with TRBD1. V lost 1 base and J lost 7; bases outside the gene matches: 10. CDR3 length equals 15 residues. The germline V gene encodes CDR1 SEHNR and CDR2 FQNEAQ (reference sequence). The CDR3 DNA sequence: TGTGCCAGCAGCTTAGTCGACAGGGCTAGGGGGGAGCAGTACGTC. Its translation is CASSLVDRARGEQYV.

This chain joins TRBV7-9 and TRBJ2-5; D is undetermined. The ends were cut back, 5 bases at V and 2 bases at J, with 18 bases in the middle. Germline CDR1 is SEHNR and CDR2 is FQNEAQ (reference sequence). The CDR3 consists of 16 residues. This CDR3 is CASSPLAAAPQETQYF. DNA of the CDR3: TGTGCCAGCAGCCCCCTCGCGGCAGCGCCACAAGAGACCCAGTACTTC.

J is TRBJ1-4 and V is TRBV2; D may be TRBD1 (5 bases). V lost 4 bases, J lost 8 bases, and 29 bases lay in between. Germline values: CDR1 SNHLY, CDR2 FYNNEI. The CDR3 totals 19 residues. CDR3 protein: CASSVRLGQGTGVGEKLFF. The CDR3 nucleotides are TGTGCCAGCAGTGTTCGTTTAGGTCAGGGTACGGGTGTTGGAGAAAAACTGTTTTTT.

This clone was recorded a few times. The chain couples TRBV24-1 to TRBJ1-1; no definite D call. Germline loops: CDR1 KGHDR, CDR2 SFDVKD. Deletions cut 5 bases from V and 3 bases from J, with 9 bases between. The CDR3 length is 13 residues. In DNA form, the CDR3 reads TGTGCCACCAGTGGACTGAGGGACACTGAAGCTTTCTTT. The encoded protein is CATSGLRDTEAFF.

About this clone itself: A read error may account for a junction end that differs from germline. The J gene is TRBJ2-7, the V gene TRBV6-5; perhaps TRBD1 as D (6 bases). This CDR3 comprises 13 residues. Germline CDR1 reads MNHEY; CDR2 reads SVGAGI. The CDR3: CASTRDISHEQYF. CDR3 bases: TGTGCCAGCACCAGGGACATCTCCCACGAGCAGTACTTC.

This clone was observed a few times. This chain uses TRBV13 with TRBJ2-7; 8 nucleotides align to TRBD1. The CDR3 covers 14 residues. V shed 1 base, J shed 7 bases, and the junction held 6 bases outside the gene matches. From germline, CDR1 is PRHDT and CDR2 FYEKMQ (reference sequence). CDR3 nucleotide sequence: TGTGCCAGCAGCTTAGTAACAGGGGGTCAGGAGCAGTACTTC. Its protein product is CASSLVTGGQEQYF.

This clone was observed once. V usage is TRBV10-2 and J usage is TRBJ1-6; unclear D gene. Trimming removed 4 bases from V and 6 bases from J, with 7 bases in between. The CDR3 totals 13 residues. Germline CDR1 and CDR2: WSHSY and SAAADI. The CDR3 loop is CASSGAFNSPLHF. CDR3 DNA: TGCGCCAGCAGTGGGGCGTTTAATTCACCCCTCCACTTT.

This clone was detected only once. The rearrangement uses TRBV4-3 and TRBJ1-5, with D unclear. Deletions cut 0 bases from V and 3 bases from J, with 3 bases between. The CDR3 contains 13 residues. From germline, CDR1 is LGHNA and CDR2 YSLEER. The CDR3 reads CASSQDHNQPQHF. The CDR3 DNA follows: TGCGCCAGCAGCCAAGACCACAATCAGCCCCAGCATTTT.

This chain uses TRBV6-5 with TRBJ2-5; D might be TRBD1 (5 bases). The CDR3 runs to 12 residues. Germline V gene sequence: CDR1 MNHEY, CDR2 SVGAGI. V dropped 7 bases and J dropped 2 bases, with 8 bases sitting between them. CDR3 sequence reads: CASNSGQETQYF. CDR3 bases: TGTGCCAGCAATTCAGGGCAAGAGACCCAGTACTTC.

The chain is built from TRBV7-9 and TRBJ2-5, with a weak D call TRBD1 (6 bases). CDR1 and CDR2 from the germline V gene are SEHNR and FQNEAQ (reference sequence). CDR3 length: 12 amino acids. Trimming took off 5 bases at V and 4 bases at J, with 8 bases between the two ends. The DNA for the CDR3 is TGTGCCAGCAGCACAGGGAGAGAGACCCAGTACTTC. Translating it yields CASSTGRETQYF.

V usage is TRBV29-1 and J usage is TRBJ2-3, with D perhaps TRBD1 (5 bases). Per the germline V gene, CDR1 is SQVTM and CDR2 is ANQGSEA. The CDR3 runs to 13 residues. Trimming cost V 6 bases and J 8 bases, with 18 bases left between them. The CDR3 reads CSVNRLVVATQYF. The CDR3 bases are TGCAGCGTCAACAGGCTGGTGGTTGCTACGCAGTATTTT.

V and J are TRBV28 and TRBJ1-2; TRBD1 agrees at 7 bases. Germline-derived CDR1 and CDR2 are MDHEN and SYDVKM. The CDR3 is made up of 14 amino acids. V trimming: 7 bases; J trimming: 4 bases; junction bases outside the gene matches: 9. The CDR3 is CASTMGQTLYGYTF. CDR3 sequence (DNA): TGTGCCAGCACCATGGGACAGACCCTCTATGGCTACACCTTC.

The chain has TRBV6-5 and TRBJ2-7; D is unclear. The CDR3 is 14 residues long. Germline loops: CDR1 MNHEY, CDR2 SVGAGI. Trimming took 0 bases from V and 1 from J, leaving 7 bases between them. The CDR3 DNA is TGTGCCAGCAGTTACTCCTCCCAGTCCTACGAGCAGTACTTC. Residues: CASSYSSQSYEQYF.

The chain uses TRBV3-1 (or the pseudogene TRBV3-2) and TRBJ1-6, with a tentative D call TRBD1 (6 bases). The germline V and J ends were trimmed by 3 bases and 5 bases, with 14 bases remaining between them. This CDR3 contains 16 residues. The germline V gene has CDR1 LGHDT and CDR2 YNNKEL (reference sequence). CDR3 DNA sequence: TGTGCCAGCAGCCATGGAGGACAGAACAATAATTCACCCCTCCACTTT. Amino acid sequence: CASSHGGQNNNSPLHF.

The V call is TRBV6-5, the J call TRBJ2-7, with 8 nucleotides matching TRBD2. The CDR3 has 15 residues. Germline V CDR1 and CDR2: MNHEY, SVGAGI. V shed 0 bases, J shed 0 bases, and the junction held 1 base outside the gene matches. The CDR3 bases are TGTGCCAGCAGTTACTCTCGGGAGGGCTCCTACGAGCAGTACTTC. Its protein is CASSYSREGSYEQYF.

This rearrangement joins TRBV6-5 to TRBJ2-5; D possibly corresponds to TRBD2 (6 bases). The CDR3 has 13 amino acids. Germline V gene data show CDR1 as MNHEY and CDR2 as SVGAGI. V lost 5 bases to trimming and J lost 7 bases, with 14 bases between them. The CDR3 region is CASSISLGGTQYF. CDR3 sequence (DNA): TGTGCCAGCAGTATAAGCTTGGGAGGGACCCAGTACTTC.

This sequence joins TRBV5-1 and TRBJ2-3; D may be TRBD1 (5 bases). Germline V CDR1 and CDR2: SGHRS, YFSETQ. V lost 0 bases and J 2 bases, leaving 7 bases between the germline ends. The CDR3 totals 14 residues. Written as DNA, the CDR3 is TGCGCCAGCAGCTTGGAGGGGAACACAGATACGCAGTATTTT. It yields the protein CASSLEGNTDTQYF.

This chain connects TRBV4-3 to TRBJ1-6; 7 bases fit TRBD1. Per the germline V gene, CDR1 is LGHNA and CDR2 is YSLEER. V dropped 4 bases and J dropped 5; count of bases not matched to a gene: 8. The CDR3 loop spans 16 amino acids. This CDR3 reads CASSPRQGSNNSPLHF. In nucleotides, the CDR3 is TGCGCCAGCAGCCCGAGACAGGGCTCGAATAATTCACCCCTCCACTTT.

The gene calls are TRBV7-9 and TRBJ1-2; no clear D. Germline values: CDR1 SEHNR, CDR2 FQNEAQ (reference sequence). The ends were cut back, 5 bases at V and 4 bases at J, with 23 bases in the middle. CDR3 size: 17 residues. In nucleotides, the CDR3 is TGTGCCAGCAGCCTCCTTGGAGGGAGGCGAAGGTTCTATGGCTACACCTTC. Translation: CASSLLGGRRRFYGYTF.

In nucleotides, the CDR3 is TGCGCCAGCAGCCAAGTCGCGGCTAGCGGGGGCACAGATACGCAGTATTTT. Encoded protein: CASSQVAASGGTDTQYF. The chain couples TRBV4-3 to TRBJ2-3; 9 positions agree with TRBD2. The CDR3 is 17 amino acids. V was clipped by 1 base and J by 1 base; unmatched bases: 6. CDR1 is LGHNA, CDR2 YSLEER, per germline.

The chain recombines TRBV13 with TRBJ1-4; no clear D gene. V dropped 5 bases and J dropped 8 bases, with 18 bases sitting between them. The CDR3 spans 15 residues. Per germline, CDR1 PRHDT and CDR2 FYEKMQ (reference sequence). The CDR3 spells CASSLTTEPREKLFF. The CDR3 nucleotides are TGTGCCAGCAGCCTTACGACTGAACCTCGGGAAAAACTGTTTTTT.

This clone was seen a handful of times. This chain connects TRBV6-5 to TRBJ1-1; 7 nucleotides match TRBD1. Germline CDR1 is MNHEY and CDR2 is SVGAGI. The CDR3 totals 14 residues. With V trimmed by 2 bases and J by 7 bases, 7 bases remained unmatched. As DNA, the CDR3 is TGTGCCAGCAGTTACGGTGAGGGGGCGGGTGAAGCTTTCTTT. It encodes CASSYGEGAGEAFF.

The chain carries TRBV6-5 and TRBJ1-5, with D perhaps matching TRBD1 (6 bases). V shed 8 bases and J shed 1 base, with 6 bases lying between them. The germline gives CDR1 MNHEY, CDR2 SVGAGI. The CDR3 contains 12 residues. CDR3 nucleotide sequence: TGTGCCAGCGGGGGCAGCAATCAGCCCCAGCATTTT. Translated, it gives CASGGSNQPQHF.